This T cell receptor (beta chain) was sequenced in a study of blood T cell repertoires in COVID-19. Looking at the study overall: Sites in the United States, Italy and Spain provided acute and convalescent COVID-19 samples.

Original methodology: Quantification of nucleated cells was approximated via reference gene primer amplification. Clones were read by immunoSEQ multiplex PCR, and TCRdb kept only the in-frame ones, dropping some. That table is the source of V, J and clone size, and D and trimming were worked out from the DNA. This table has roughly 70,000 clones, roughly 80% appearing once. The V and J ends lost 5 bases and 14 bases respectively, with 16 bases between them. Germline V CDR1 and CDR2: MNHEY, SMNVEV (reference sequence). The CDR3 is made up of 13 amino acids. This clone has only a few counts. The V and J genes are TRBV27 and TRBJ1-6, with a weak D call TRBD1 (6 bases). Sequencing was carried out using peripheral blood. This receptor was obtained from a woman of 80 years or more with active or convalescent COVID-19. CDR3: CASSVGGRRALHF. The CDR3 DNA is TGTGCCAGCAGTGTCGGGGGGCGCCGTGCCCTCCACTTT.